The rows below give T cell receptor beta chains drawn from one sample of a study of cytomegalovirus exposure and HLA in healthy donors. Clones were sequenced by immunoSEQ multiplex PCR, and TCRdb holds only the in-frame ones, with some missing. This table has 150,000 or so clones, nearly 10% appearing once. Sequencing was performed on PBMCs. These TCRs come from a man aged 45-65 years in good health and CMV-seronegative. Each CDR3 is given with its conserved first and last residue. D genes are given only for firm matches. For some rows the clone size is stated as once, few or many, or as a class when expanded; others skip it.

TRBV6-1	TRBD1	-	TRBJ1-5	CASSELWGQGLSNQPQHF	TGTGCCAGCAGTGAACTTTGGGGACAGGGGCTTAGCAATCAGCCCCAGCATTTT
TRBV28	-	-	TRBJ2-5	CASRLKGPAVETQYF	TGTGCCAGCAGGCTAAAGGGGCCCGCGGTAGAGACCCAGTACTTC
TRBV7-6	TRBD2	-	TRBJ2-5	CASSSWAPSGSSMDEETQYF	TGTGCCAGCAGCTCCTGGGCCCCTAGCGGGAGTAGTATGGACGAGGAGACCCAGTACTTC
TRBV19	-	few	TRBJ2-7	CASKERVGEGYEQYF	TGTGCCAGTAAGGAGAGAGTGGGAGAAGGGTACGAGCAGTACTTC
TRBV28	TRBD2	few	TRBJ2-4	CASKLAGGNIQYF	TGTGCCAGCAAACTAGCGGGAGGCAACATTCAGTACTTC
TRBV6-4	TRBD2	many	TRBJ2-3	CASSEEAGGPTDTQYF	TGTGCCAGCAGTGAAGAAGCGGGGGGGCCCACAGATACGCAGTATTTT
TRBV7-2	-	-	TRBJ1-6	CASSPARNNSPLHF	TGTGCCAGCAGCCCGGCCAGGAATAATTCACCCCTCCACTTT
TRBV14	TRBD1	-	TRBJ2-2	CASSPANDRGHTGELFF	TGTGCCAGCAGCCCCGCAAATGACAGGGGCCACACCGGGGAGCTGTTTTTT
TRBV28	TRBD1	-	TRBJ1-5	CASSVNRGAQPQHF	TGTGCCAGCAGTGTTAACAGGGGAGCTCAGCCCCAGCATTTT
TRBV5-4	TRBD1	-	TRBJ2-2	CASSSGTGVPGELFF	TGTGCCAGCAGCTCCGGGACAGGGGTGCCCGGGGAGCTGTTTTTT